Listed here are 10 T cell receptor beta chains from one sample, sequenced in a study of patients and donors after allogeneic stem cell transplantation. Using its own MiXCR run on the RT-PCR reads, TCRdb lists one record per CDR3 protein. The table lists 800,000 to 1,000,000 distinct CDR3 sequences, over 15% of them singletons. What was sequenced was blood, either unsorted or a sorted T cell fraction (not recorded which). The receptors here all came from a human donor who was either an allogeneic HSCT recipient or a stem cell or donor lymphocyte infusion donor (not recorded which). It is not recorded whose cells these are; they may come from a transplant donor.

The chain recombines TRBV6-1 with TRBJ2-3; D call uncertain. Germline CDR1 reads MNHNS; CDR2 reads SASEGT. With 7 bases removed from V and 4 bases from J, the gap between germline ends came to 15 bases. This CDR3 has 14 amino acids. As DNA, the CDR3 is TGTGCCAGCACCCACCCGCGCGCGTCAGATACGCAGTATTTT. Translation: CASTHPRASDTQYF.

This clonotype was observed a few times. The rearrangement uses TRBV25-1 and TRBJ2-1, with TRBD2 identical over 7 bases. Unmatched junction bases numbered 11, after V lost 1 base and J lost 8 bases. The germline V gene encodes CDR1 MGHDK and CDR2 SYGVNS. This CDR3 region has 16 residues. The CDR3 protein is CASSESLQRDTDEQFF. The CDR3 region has the DNA TGTGCCAGCAGTGAATCTCTCCAGCGGGATACTGATGAGCAGTTCTTC.

This clonotype was picked up many times. The chain couples TRBV12-3 or TRBV12-4 to TRBJ2-5; D call uncertain. The CDR3 consists of 14 residues. Trimming stripped 5 bases from V and 1 base from J, with 11 bases between. The CDR3 nucleotides are TGTGCCAGCAGTAATTCTAGGGCCCAAGAGACCCAGTACTTC. This gives the protein CASSNSRAQETQYF.

This clonotype was observed many times. This chain uses TRBV12-3 or TRBV12-4 with TRBJ1-6, with D maybe TRBD1 (5 bases). The CDR3 consists of 15 residues. The ends were cut back, 7 bases at V and 6 bases at J, with 16 bases in the middle. The CDR3 is CASTPGTLSNSPLHF. DNA of the CDR3: TGTGCCAGCACCCCAGGGACCCTTTCTAATTCACCCCTCCACTTT.

There are a few counts of this clonotype. J is TRBJ1-1 and V is TRBV12-3 or TRBV12-4, with D possibly matching TRBD1 (6 bases). The V end was cut by 2 bases, the J end by 3 bases, with 13 bases between. CDR3 size: 15 residues. The CDR3 region is CASSLWGAKDTEAFF. CDR3 DNA: TGTGCCAGCAGTTTATGGGGGGCAAAGGACACTGAAGCTTTCTTT.

This clonotype was seen ten or more times. V usage is TRBV7-2 and J usage is TRBJ2-7; TRBD1 matches at 9 bases. There are 14 residues in the CDR3. Trimming removed 3 bases from V and 3 bases from J; junction bases left unmatched: 3. Germline CDR1 SGHTA, CDR2 FQGNSA. The CDR3 spells CASSLDRGVYEQYF. The DNA for the CDR3 is TGTGCCAGCAGCTTGGACAGGGGAGTCTACGAGCAGTACTTC.

The chain couples TRBV12-3 or TRBV12-4 to TRBJ1-2; D may be TRBD1 (6 bases). The CDR3 is 13 amino acids. With 6 bases removed from V and 8 bases from J, the gap between germline ends came to 16 bases. CDR3 sequence: CASSRGGTGGYTF. The CDR3 DNA reads TGTGCCAGCAGCCGAGGGGGGACTGGCGGCTACACCTTC.

The table lists this clonotype with a few counts. The chain employs TRBV21-1 and TRBJ2-2; TRBD2 was called by the table and not checked on the DNA. TRBV21-1 is an annotated pseudogene. There are 16 residues in the CDR3. This CDR3 reads CASSNRRASITGELFF. The CDR3 bases are TGTGCCAGCAGCAATAGGAGGGCAAGTATCACCGGGGAGCTGTTTTTT.

This clonotype was detected a few times. V and J are TRBV20-1 and TRBJ1-1, with no clear D. The CDR3 loop spans 13 amino acids. Germline V gene data show CDR1 as DFQATT and CDR2 as SNEGSKA (reference sequence). Trimming removed 5 bases from V and 1 base from J, with 11 bases in between. CDR3 residues: CSAQRGSNTEAFF. CDR3 DNA sequence: TGCAGTGCTCAGAGAGGGTCGAACACTGAAGCTTTCTTT.

This clonotype was observed at least ten times. The CDR3 reads CASSFGQGRDEQYF. The CDR3 region has the DNA TGTGCCAGCAGTTTCGGACAGGGCAGAGACGAGCAGTACTTC. The J gene is TRBJ2-7, the V gene TRBV12-3 or TRBV12-4, with 8 bases aligning to TRBD1. There are 14 residues in the CDR3. V shed 3 bases and J 5 bases; nucleotides not matched to a gene: 6.